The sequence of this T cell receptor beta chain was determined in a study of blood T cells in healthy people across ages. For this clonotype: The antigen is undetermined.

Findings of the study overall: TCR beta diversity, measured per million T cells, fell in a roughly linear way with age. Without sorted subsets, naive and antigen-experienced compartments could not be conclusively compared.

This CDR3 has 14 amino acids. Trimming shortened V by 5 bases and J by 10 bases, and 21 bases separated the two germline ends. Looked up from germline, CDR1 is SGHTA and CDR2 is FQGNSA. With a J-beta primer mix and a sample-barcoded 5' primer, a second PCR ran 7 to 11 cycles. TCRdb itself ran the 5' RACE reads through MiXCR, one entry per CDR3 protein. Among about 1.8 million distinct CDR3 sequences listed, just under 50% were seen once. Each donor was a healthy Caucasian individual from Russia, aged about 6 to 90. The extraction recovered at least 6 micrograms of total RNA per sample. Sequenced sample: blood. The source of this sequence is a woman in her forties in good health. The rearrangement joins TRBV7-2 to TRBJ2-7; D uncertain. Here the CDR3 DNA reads TGTGCCAGCAGCGTAGGCGGTGCCGGCTGGGCCCAGTACTTC. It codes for CASSVGGAGWAQYF.